This T cell receptor beta chain derives from a study of cytomegalovirus exposure and HLA in healthy donors. Primers included in the PCR were 60 Vbeta and 13 Jbeta primers. Method: immunoSEQ multiplex PCR; TCRdb's copy keeps in-frame clones and lacks some. The sample includes roughly 100,000 clones, about two thirds of them seen just once. Trimming cost V 0 bases and J 7 bases, with 10 bases left between them. Per the germline V gene, CDR1 is KGHSH and CDR2 is LQKENI. This CDR3 contains 13 residues. V usage is TRBV18 and J usage is TRBJ2-7; D remains unclear. The receptor was isolated from a boy aged 10-17 years in good health and CMV-seronegative. Sample: PBMCs. CDR3 amino acids: CASSPPFFSEQYF. In DNA, the CDR3 is TGTGCCAGCTCACCACCGTTTTTTTCAGAGCAGTACTTC. The full variable domain, with the rest looked up from reference TRBV18 and TRBJ2-7, is NAGVMQNPRHLVRRRGQEARLRCSPMKGHSHVYWYRQLPEEGLKFMVYLQKENIIDESGMPKERFSAEFPKEGPSILRIQQVVRGDSAAYFCASSPPFFSEQYFGPGTRLTVT.